The rows below give T cell receptor beta chains drawn from one sample of a study of CD8+ T cells in alopecia areata. TCRdb keeps only in-frame clones here, not all; method: immunoSEQ multiplex PCR. The repertoire consists of under 70,000 clones, with approximately 96% occurring once and the leading ten covering around 25%. The sequencing here drew on CD8+ T cells sorted from blood, taken at week 0. These receptors were collected from a human donor with alopecia areata. Both conserved end residues are trimmed from each CDR3. The order of the fields is V gene, J gene, CDR3 length, CDR3 protein.

V: TRBV6-5; J: TRBJ2-7; length: 9; CDR3: ASSYMEQQY
V: TRBV7-9; J: TRBJ2-2; length: 14; CDR3: ASSFLAGENTGELF
V: TRBV7-2; J: TRBJ1-6; length: 12; CDR3: ASSTNRGLSPLH
V: TRBV30; J: TRBJ2-3; length: 13; CDR3: AWSVRRASSDTQY
V: TRBV11-2; J: TRBJ1-3; length: 12; CDR3: ASSLSGVGNTIY
V: TRBV7-9; J: TRBJ2-7; length: 13; CDR3: ASSSEMDPVYEQY
V: TRBV9; J: TRBJ2-3; length: 13; CDR3: ASSVEGASTDTQY
V: TRBV6-5; J: TRBJ2-5; length: 13; CDR3: ASSLVTGGQETQY
V: TRBV29-1; J: TRBJ2-7; length: 9; CDR3: SVPGPHEQY
V: TRBV5-4; J: TRBJ2-2; length: 11; CDR3: ASSFGSTGELF
V: TRBV4-1; J: TRBJ2-3; length: 14; CDR3: ASSQEGRGGTDTQY
V: TRBV29-1; J: TRBJ2-1; length: 9; CDR3: SVGIYSEQF
V: TRBV7-9; J: TRBJ2-5; length: 13; CDR3: ASSILGAEQETQY
V: TRBV4-3; J: TRBJ1-2; length: 12; CDR3: ASSQDREGDGYT
V: TRBV5-1; J: TRBJ2-3; length: 12; CDR3: ASSLGWTTDTQY
V: TRBV6-6; J: TRBJ2-2; length: 13; CDR3: ASSPGTTKTGELF
V: TRBV7-2; J: TRBJ1-2; length: 13; CDR3: ASSLVGSTNYGYT
V: TRBV4-2; J: TRBJ2-7; length: 15; CDR3: ASSQEASGGRGYEQY
V: TRBV5-1; J: NA; length: 10; CDR3: ASSWDNYEQY
V: TRBV4-1; J: TRBJ2-1; length: 14; CDR3: ASSQDSGTGFNEQF
V: TRBV4-1; J: TRBJ1-4; length: 14; CDR3: ASSQDGTGSAEKLF
V: TRBV29-1; J: TRBJ2-3; length: 15; CDR3: SVPTGVAGGSTDTQY
V: TRBV10-3; J: TRBJ1-1; length: 10; CDR3: AISEGDPTTF
V: TRBV27; J: TRBJ2-7; length: 13; CDR3: ASSLRRSGTYEQY
V: TRBV6-5; J: TRBJ2-7; length: 12; CDR3: ASSLGQGAYEQY
V: TRBV5-4; J: TRBJ2-7; length: 10; CDR3: AWRGDSYEQY
V: TRBV11-2; J: TRBJ2-7; length: 11; CDR3: ASSRTVAYEQY
V: TRBV29-1; J: TRBJ2-5; length: 9; CDR3: SVEDSGTQY
V: TRBV4-2; J: TRBJ2-4; length: 15; CDR3: ASSQDRQGLAKNIQY
V: TRBV18; J: TRBJ1-2; length: 13; CDR3: ASSPGDRSAGGYT
V: TRBV4-1; J: TRBJ1-1; length: 14; CDR3: ASSLIAGGLNTEAF
V: TRBV6-1; J: TRBJ2-7; length: 13; CDR3: ASRGPGTALYEQY
V: TRBV12-5; J: TRBJ2-3; length: 14; CDR3: ASGLGIGTNTDTQY
V: TRBV29-1; J: TRBJ2-3; length: 11; CDR3: SGRRGPTDTQY
V: TRBV19; J: TRBJ1-4; length: 13; CDR3: ASSISSGGPEKLF
V: TRBV4-3; J: TRBJ2-5; length: 13; CDR3: ASSQGEGLGETQY
V: TRBV11-3; J: TRBJ1-4; length: 13; CDR3: ASSRTAATNEKLF
V: TRBV4-2; J: TRBJ1-5; length: 13; CDR3: ASSQDWGGNQPQH
V: TRBV29-1; J: TRBJ2-4; length: 13; CDR3: SVEIAGVAKNIQY
V: TRBV13; J: TRBJ1-5; length: 12; CDR3: ASSLGGINQPQH
V: TRBV27; J: TRBJ1-2; length: 13; CDR3: ASSFDGAGVYGYT
V: TRBV14; J: TRBJ2-3; length: 14; CDR3: ASSQGLAGATDTQY
V: TRBV27; J: TRBJ1-2; length: 13; CDR3: ASRAGTGGINGYT
V: TRBV4-3; J: TRBJ1-4; length: 13; CDR3: ASSQSDRRHEKLF